This entry lists 20 T cell receptor beta chains sequenced from one sample in a study of CD8 T cells in Susac syndrome. Reverse transcription of roughly 0.45 to 1 ug RNA used random hexamers. TCRdb passed the immunoSEQ multiplex PCR reads through MiXCR, listing each CDR3 protein once. This table has 150,000 to 180,000 distinct CDR3 sequences, around 96% appearing once. Sequences were obtained from CD4+ T cells from PBMCs. These receptors all come from a human donor with Susac syndrome.

The chain recombines TRBV6-1 with TRBJ2-5, with 11 nucleotides matching TRBD2. This CDR3 has 17 amino acids. Germline CDR1 is MNHNS and CDR2 is SASEGT. The junction had 15 bases not matched to a gene; V was cut back by 7 bases and J by 5 bases. CDR3 nucleotides: TGTGCCAGCACCCTGGGACTAGCGGTCCACCGGGGGGAGACCCAGTACTTC. Amino acid sequence: CASTLGLAVHRGETQYF.

This clonotype has a handful of counts. The chain combines TRBV2 with TRBJ1-5; no definite D call. Deletions cut 8 bases from V and 1 base from J, with 6 bases between. The CDR3 totals 12 residues. CDR1 is SNHLY and CDR2 is FYNNEI in the germline V gene. The CDR3 protein is CASRTSNQPQHF. The DNA of the CDR3 is TGTGCCAGCCGGACGAGCAATCAGCCCCAGCATTTT.

The chain has TRBV5-1 and TRBJ2-7; D possibly corresponds to TRBD2 (6 bases). V shed 5 bases and J shed 2 bases, with 8 bases lying between them. Per germline, CDR1 SGHRS and CDR2 YFSETQ. The CDR3 covers 12 residues. CDR3 in amino acids: CASREGAYEQYF. The DNA for the CDR3 is TGCGCCAGCAGGGAGGGCGCCTACGAGCAGTACTTC. Full variable domain (rest looked up from reference TRBV5-1 and TRBJ2-7): KAGVTQTPRYLIKTRGQQVTLSCSPISGHRSVSWYQQTPGQGLQFLFEYFSETQRNKGNFPGRFSGRQFSNSRSEMNVSTLELGDSALYLCASREGAYEQYFGPGTRLTVT.

The chain couples TRBV29-1 to TRBJ2-3, with D unresolved. The length of the CDR3 is 13 residues. Trimming removed 4 bases at V and 8 bases at J, with 16 bases between. The V gene's germline CDR1 is SQVTM and CDR2 ANQGSEA. The CDR3 region has the DNA TGCAGCGTTGCCGGCCTGGCACACGGTACGCAGTATTTT. Translation: CSVAGLAHGTQYF.

The chain combines TRBV12-3 or TRBV12-4 with TRBJ1-2, with D possibly being TRBD1 (5 bases). The length of the CDR3 is 13 residues. V gave up 8 bases and J gave up 7 bases, with 17 bases separating them. The CDR3 coding sequence is TGTGCCAGCCCACGGGACGGGGTTGCTGGCTACACCTTC. This encodes CASPRDGVAGYTF.

The chain joins TRBV18 to TRBJ1-1; D is uncertain. This CDR3 is 13 amino acids long. V lost 4 bases, J lost 7 bases, and 13 bases lay in between. The germline gives CDR1 KGHSH, CDR2 LQKENI. The CDR3 region has the DNA TGTGCCAGCTCACTCGTTGGCGAGGGTGAAGCTTTCTTT. Its protein product is CASSLVGEGEAFF.

The V call is TRBV28, the J call TRBJ1-6; maybe TRBD1 (5 bases). The CDR3 has 13 amino acids. The germline V gene encodes CDR1 MDHEN and CDR2 SYDVKM. Trimming removed 8 bases at V and 10 bases at J, with 15 bases between. The CDR3 nucleotides are TGTGCCAGCTTCCGGGGGGAGCAATCACCCCTCCACTTT. This sequence encodes CASFRGEQSPLHF.

The chain employs TRBV5-1 and TRBJ2-3; unclear D gene. The ends were cut back, 1 base at V and 4 bases at J, with 7 bases in the middle. The CDR3 runs 13 residues. CDR1 SGHRS and CDR2 YFSETQ come from the germline V gene. The CDR3 DNA reads as TGCGCCAGCAGCTTGCGTGTGGCAGATACGCAGTATTTT. It yields the protein CASSLRVADTQYF.

Only one count was recorded for this clonotype. The CDR3, as DNA: TGCAGTGCTAGAGACCCCCGGGAGGCCTACGAGCAGTACTTC. It translates to CSARDPREAYEQYF. The chain has TRBV20-1 and TRBJ2-7; 7 bases are shared with TRBD2. V lost 0 bases to trimming and J lost 2 bases; unmatched junction nucleotides: 4. The CDR3 loop spans 14 amino acids. Germline CDR1 is DFQATT and CDR2 is SNEGSKA (reference sequence).

This rearrangement joins TRBV12-3 or TRBV12-4 to TRBJ2-2; D gene ambiguous. The CDR3 has 15 amino acids. V lost 6 bases and J lost 5, with 16 bases in between. CDR3 sequence (DNA): TGTGCCAGCAGCCTTATCCGGGTGGGGACCGGGGAGCTGTTTTTT. It codes for CASSLIRVGTGELFF.

The chain recombines TRBV29-1 with TRBJ1-2, with 9 bases fitting TRBD1. Germline V gene sequence: CDR1 SQVTM, CDR2 ANQGSEA. The length of the CDR3 is 12 residues. V lost 4 bases to trimming and J lost 6 bases; unmatched junction nucleotides: 3. The CDR3 region has the DNA TGCAGCGTTGTGGGACAGGGAAATGGCTACACCTTC. This encodes CSVVGQGNGYTF.

The chain is built from TRBV20-1 and TRBJ2-7, with 8 bases that match TRBD1. Germline CDR1 and CDR2: DFQATT and SNEGSKA (reference sequence). Trimming removed 2 bases from V and 1 base from J; junction bases left unmatched: 7. CDR3 length equals 15 residues. The CDR3 DNA is TGCAGTGCTAGAAGACGGGACAGGCCGTCCTACGAGCAGTACTTC. Its protein product is CSARRRDRPSYEQYF.

V usage is TRBV2 and J usage is TRBJ2-5; D unclear. Germline V gene lookup returns CDR1 SNHLY and CDR2 FYNNEI. Trimming left V 8 bases short and J 0 bases short, with 13 bases between. The CDR3 has 14 residues. The CDR3 sequence is CASGRATYQETQYF. The CDR3, as DNA: TGTGCCAGCGGAAGGGCGACCTACCAAGAGACCCAGTACTTC.

The rearrangement uses TRBV4-3 and TRBJ1-1; D remains unclear. This CDR3 is 14 amino acids long. V lost 4 bases to trimming and J lost 0 bases, with 9 bases between them. Germline lookup yields CDR1 LGHNA and CDR2 YSLEER. Here the CDR3 DNA reads TGCGCCAGCAGCCGGATGGGAATGAACACTGAAGCTTTCTTT. Protein sequence: CASSRMGMNTEAFF.

The chain is built from TRBV3-1 and TRBJ1-1; tentative D call: TRBD1 (5 bases). V was trimmed by 2 bases and J by 5 bases, leaving 18 bases between them. There are 16 residues in the CDR3. Germline values: CDR1 LGHDT, CDR2 YNNKEL (reference sequence). In DNA, the CDR3 is TGTGCCAGCAGCCAACAGGCCTCAGGGATTGGGACTGAAGCTTTCTTT. Translation: CASSQQASGIGTEAFF.

This chain joins TRBV25-1 and TRBJ2-5; perhaps D is TRBD1 or TRBD2 (6 bases each). The CDR3 has 15 amino acids. Germline V gene sequence: CDR1 MGHDK, CDR2 SYGVNS. V was cut by 1 base and J by 3 bases, with 12 bases left in between. DNA for the CDR3: TGTGCCAGCAGTGAATGGGGGGCCCTCGAAGAGACCCAGTACTTC. Protein product: CASSEWGALEETQYF.

The chain carries TRBV12-3 or TRBV12-4 and TRBJ1-6; D remains ambiguous. The CDR3 length is 15 residues. V lost 1 base and J lost 6, with 10 bases in between. The CDR3, as DNA: TGTGCCAGCAGTTTAGTGGCACAGCTTAATTCACCCCTCCACTTT. Translated: CASSLVAQLNSPLHF.

The genes are TRBV9 and TRBJ1-2; D possibly corresponds to TRBD1 (6 bases). This CDR3 region has 13 residues. V dropped 5 bases and J dropped 3 bases, with 11 bases sitting between them. The V gene's germline CDR1 is SGDLS and CDR2 YYNGEE. The CDR3 sequence is CASSQGTDYGYTF. CDR3 nucleotide sequence: TGTGCCAGCAGTCAGGGGACGGACTATGGCTACACCTTC.

The chain's CDR3 is CASSPRTSGHYEQYF. The CDR3 DNA follows: TGTGCCAGCAGCCCCCGGACTAGCGGGCATTACGAGCAGTACTTC. The genes are TRBV4-2 and TRBJ2-7; the match to TRBD2 covers 11 bases. Germline V gene lookup returns CDR1 LGHNA and CDR2 YNFKEQ. The CDR3 spans 15 residues. Unmatched junction bases numbered 6, after V lost 4 bases and J lost 4 bases.

This chain links TRBV7-9 with TRBJ2-5, with D tentatively TRBD2 (6 bases). The V end lost 3 bases, the J end lost 1 base, and 12 bases lay between the germline ends. Looked up from germline, CDR1 is SEHNR and CDR2 is FQNEAQ (reference sequence). The CDR3 consists of 15 residues. CDR3 nucleotides: TGTGCCAGCAGCTTGGGCGCGGGGCCCCAAGAGACCCAGTACTTC. It codes for CASSLGAGPQETQYF.